This TCR beta chain is from a study of siplizumab effects on memory and regulatory T cells. Study-wide points: Assignment of a naive or memory phenotype failed for roughly 75-95% of the proliferating CD4+ or CD8+ clones. Suppression by proliferating Tregs derived from siplizumab cultures was not verified.

Sequencing of each sample assayed some 9.2 x 10^4 TCR templates. Clones were read by immunoSEQ multiplex PCR, and TCRdb kept only the in-frame ones, dropping some. The sample lists about 99,000 clones, nearly 95% occurring once. Note on this clone: Its antigen is unidentified.

Trimming took 6 bases from V and 7 from J, leaving 21 bases between them. Germline V gives CDR1 SQVTM, CDR2 ANQGSEA. The CDR3 spans 14 residues. The sample was Tregs sorted from blood. The source of this sequence is a human donor in good health. J is TRBJ1-2 and V is TRBV29-1; TRBD1 might be the D (6 bases). The CDR3 nucleotides read TGCAGCGTACCCCGGGGGGCAGGGGAGGGTGGCTACACCTTC. Protein product: CSVPRGAGEGGYTF.